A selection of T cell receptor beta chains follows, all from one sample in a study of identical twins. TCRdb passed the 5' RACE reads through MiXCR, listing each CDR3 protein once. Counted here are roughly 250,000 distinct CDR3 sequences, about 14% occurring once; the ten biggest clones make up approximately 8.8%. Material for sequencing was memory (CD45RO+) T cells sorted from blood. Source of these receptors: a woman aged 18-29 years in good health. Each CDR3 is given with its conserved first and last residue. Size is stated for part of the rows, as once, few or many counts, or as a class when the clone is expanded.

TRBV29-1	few	CSGGGQEKLFF
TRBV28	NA	CASSPLPTGIVEKLFF
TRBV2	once	CASRGQGNANYGYTF
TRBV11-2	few	CASTRLGGTASQETQYF
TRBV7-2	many	CASSPGQGTYGYTF
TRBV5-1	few	CASSPLNYGYTF
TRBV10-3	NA	CAISDPGGRYNEQFF
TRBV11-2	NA	CASSLAVTGIYEQYF
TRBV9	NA	CASSVGQGGEQYF
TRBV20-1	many	CSARDPRRIQETQYF